This T cell receptor (beta chain) was retrieved from a study of T-cell reconstitution after alpha-beta-depleted transplantation in children. Unique molecular identifiers featured in how the TCRbeta library was prepared. Using its own MiXCR run on the PCR reads, TCRdb lists one record per CDR3 protein. The repertoire holds about 160,000 distinct CDR3 sequences, with 11% as singletons. Germline V CDR1 and CDR2: DFQATT, SNEGSKA (reference sequence). The CDR3 is 16 residues long. Ten or more counts support this clonotype. No antigen is known for it. One junction end disagrees with the germline gene, perhaps due to a read error. Findings and caveats of the study: T-cell numbers and diversity one year post-transplant derived largely from freshly generated T cells. Surviving recipient cells, namely T cells and thymic progenitors, were the source of high day-60 TCRbeta diversity in some patients. Reportedly, alpha-beta T cells present about two months post-transplant originated from several hundred expanded clones of graft origin.

Here the sequenced sample was PBMCs, taken before TCRalphabeta/CD19-depleted stem cell transplant. This TCR derives from a boy aged 2 to 10 with acute myeloid leukemia, due to receive a stem cell transplant. The chain recombines TRBV20-1 with TRBJ2-1; TRBD2 agrees at 15 bases. The CDR3 DNA reads TGCAGTGCGAGAGGACTAGCGGGGGGGCGATACAATGAGCAGTTCTTC. It translates to CSARGLAGGRYNEQFF.